These 15 T cell receptor beta chains were sequenced from one sample in a study of response to subunit inactivated influenza vaccine. TCRdb reprocessed the RT-PCR reads via MiXCR and lists one record per CDR3 protein. The sample has approximately 530,000 distinct CDR3 sequences, roughly 7.6% seen once. The specimen was PBMCs from blood, collected roughly 24 months after vaccination. Every receptor here comes from a man aged 50 to 69 who received an inactivated influenza vaccine.

The chain recombines TRBV27 with TRBJ2-3; 7 nucleotides match TRBD1. Unmatched junction bases numbered 3, after V lost 7 bases and J lost 5 bases. CDR3 length: 12 amino acids. Germline V CDR1 and CDR2: MNHEY, SMNVEV (reference sequence). DNA for the CDR3: TGTGCCAGCACCCGACAGGGAGATACGCAGTATTTT. Amino acid sequence: CASTRQGDTQYF.

This clonotype was seen a handful of times. This rearrangement joins TRBV7-8 to TRBJ1-4; TRBD1 matches at 9 bases. This CDR3 has 15 residues. CDR1 and CDR2 (germline): SGHVS, FQNEAQ. Losses at the gene ends were 8 bases for V and 7 bases for J; bases not matched to a gene: 11. CDR3 DNA: TGTGCCAGCTCCGAACAGGGGGCGATAATTGAAAAACTGTTTTTT. Its translation is CASSEQGAIIEKLFF.

V and J are TRBV5-1 and TRBJ2-7; TRBD1 agrees at 7 bases. The germline gives CDR1 SGHRS, CDR2 YFSETQ. After removal of 3 bases from V and 4 bases from J, the junction contained 7 bases not matched to a gene. The CDR3 has 14 residues. In nucleotides, the CDR3 is TGCGCCAGCAGCTCCCGACAGGGAATTTACGAGCAGTACTTC. Its translation is CASSSRQGIYEQYF. Variable domain in full (rest from reference TRBV5-1 and TRBJ2-7): KAGVTQTPRYLIKTRGQQVTLSCSPISGHRSVSWYQQTPGQGLQFLFEYFSETQRNKGNFPGRFSGRQFSNSRSEMNVSTLELGDSALYLCASSSRQGIYEQYFGPGTRLTVT.

This clonotype was observed many times. V gene TRBV6-2 or TRBV6-3 combines with J gene TRBJ2-1; 7 bases are a match to TRBD1. Germline V gene data show CDR1 as MNHEY and CDR2 as SVGEGT. The CDR3 covers 13 residues. V shed 10 bases and J 8 bases; nucleotides not matched to a gene: 11. In nucleotides, the CDR3 is TGTGCCACAACCGACAGGGTAGAAGATGAGCAGTTCTTC. Its protein product is CATTDRVEDEQFF.

In the case of this clonotype: At one end the junction does not follow the germline gene, possibly because of a read error. The V gene is TRBV20-1, the J gene TRBJ2-3, with 9 bases lining up with TRBD2. This CDR3 has 16 amino acids. Germline V gene lookup returns CDR1 DFQATT and CDR2 SNEGSKA (reference sequence). CDR3 nucleotides: TGCTGTGCTAGCCCGTCGGTAGCGGGAGTCGAAGATACGCAGTATTTT. Protein: CCASPSVAGVEDTQYF.

In its sample, this clonotype was seen a few times. DNA of the CDR3: TGTGCCAGCAGCGTAGGGGACGGGGAGCTGTTTTTT. Its protein product is CASSVGDGELFF. The chain recombines TRBV9 with TRBJ2-2; no clear D. This CDR3 has 12 residues. The V and J ends lost 0 bases and 7 bases respectively, with 4 bases between them. Per the germline V gene, CDR1 is SGDLS and CDR2 is YYNGEE.

This clonotype was counted at least ten times. The chain couples TRBV4-2 to TRBJ2-7, with 8 bases lining up with TRBD1. CDR1 is LGHNA and CDR2 is YNFKEQ in the germline V gene. J was trimmed by 3 bases and V by 2 bases; bases with no gene match: 9. This CDR3 has 16 amino acids. CDR3 DNA: TGTGCCAGCAGCCAACTTACAGGGGGTAAGGACTACGAGCAGTACTTC. Its translation is CASSQLTGGKDYEQYF.

This clonotype appeared a single time. This chain uses TRBV5-1 with TRBJ1-2; tentative D call: TRBD1 (5 bases). The V gene lost 4 bases and the J gene lost 7 bases, with 20 bases spanning the gap. The CDR3 runs 15 residues. The germline V gene encodes CDR1 SGHRS and CDR2 YFSETQ. Here the CDR3 reads CASSPDPGQGGGYTF. The CDR3 DNA follows: TGCGCCAGCAGCCCCGACCCGGGGCAGGGTGGTGGCTACACCTTC.

This clonotype was detected many times. This chain links TRBV12-3 or TRBV12-4 with TRBJ2-7; unclear D gene. Between the trimmed V and J ends, which lost 6 bases and 3 bases, there was a span of 12 bases. The CDR3 contains 13 residues. CDR3 loop: CASSYGLLYEQYF. The CDR3 bases are TGTGCCAGCAGCTACGGGCTACTCTACGAGCAGTACTTC.

This clonotype showed up many times. The rearrangement joins TRBV12-3 or TRBV12-4 to TRBJ2-6; 7 nucleotides align to TRBD2. The CDR3 spans 15 residues. V was pared by 5 bases and J by 2 bases, with 3 bases of the junction left unmatched. CDR3 DNA sequence: TGTGCCAGCAGTCGGGGACTACCTGGGGCCAACGTCCTGACTTTC. Encoded protein: CASSRGLPGANVLTF.

This clonotype has a handful of counts. The chain uses TRBV7-9 and TRBJ2-1, with 7 bases identical to TRBD1. The CDR3 loop spans 14 amino acids. V dropped 4 bases and J dropped 7; count of bases not matched to a gene: 7. From germline, CDR1 is SEHNR and CDR2 FQNEAQ (reference sequence). The CDR3 loop is CASSSQGFRNEQFF. The CDR3 DNA follows: TGTGCCAGCAGCTCACAGGGGTTTCGGAATGAGCAGTTCTTC.

This clonotype was counted only a few times. J is TRBJ1-5 and V is TRBV2; 10 bases match TRBD1. CDR1 and CDR2 (germline): SNHLY, FYNNEI. This CDR3 contains 15 residues. J was trimmed by 3 bases and V by 4 bases; bases with no gene match: 3. The CDR3 loop is CASSVDRGSNQPQHF. CDR3 in DNA: TGTGCCAGCAGTGTGGACAGGGGGTCCAATCAGCCCCAGCATTTT.

The chain uses TRBV6-6 and TRBJ2-7; TRBD1 is a possible D gene (5 bases). The CDR3 is made up of 12 amino acids. V was trimmed by 8 bases and J by 6 bases, leaving 14 bases between them. Germline V gene sequence: CDR1 MNHNY, CDR2 SVGAGI (reference sequence). CDR3 sequence: CASLRQGGEQYF. The CDR3 bases are TGTGCCAGCTTAAGGCAGGGCGGCGAGCAGTACTTC.

This clonotype was observed many times. The chain links TRBV20-1 to TRBJ2-3, with TRBD1 as a possible D gene (6 bases). Trimming pared 5 bases from V and 5 bases from J, leaving 17 bases between. Germline values: CDR1 DFQATT, CDR2 SNEGSKA (reference sequence). The CDR3 runs to 14 residues. CDR3 in amino acids: CSAATGHKLDTQYF. CDR3 nucleotide sequence: TGCAGTGCTGCGACAGGCCACAAGCTAGATACGCAGTATTTT.

This clonotype has more than one count but fewer than ten. The genes are TRBV27 and TRBJ1-2; tentative D call: TRBD1 (5 bases). Germline V lookup: CDR1 MNHEY, CDR2 SMNVEV (reference sequence). The CDR3 is made up of 14 amino acids. The V and J ends lost 0 bases and 6 bases respectively, with 11 bases between them. CDR3 loop: CASSLSRQGHGYTF. The CDR3 DNA reads TGTGCCAGCAGTTTATCGCGCCAGGGACATGGCTACACCTTC.